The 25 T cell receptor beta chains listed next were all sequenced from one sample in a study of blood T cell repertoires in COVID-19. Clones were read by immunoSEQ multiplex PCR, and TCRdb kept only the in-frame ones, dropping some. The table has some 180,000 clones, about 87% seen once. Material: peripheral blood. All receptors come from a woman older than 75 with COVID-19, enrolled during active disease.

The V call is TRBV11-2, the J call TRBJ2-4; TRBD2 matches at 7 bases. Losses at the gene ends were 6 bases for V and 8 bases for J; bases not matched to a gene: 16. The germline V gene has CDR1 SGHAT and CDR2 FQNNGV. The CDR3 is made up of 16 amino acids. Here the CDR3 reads CASSSTGGVGVDIQYF. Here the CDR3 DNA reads TGTGCCAGCAGTTCTACGGGGGGAGTAGGGGTTGACATTCAGTACTTC.

Here the CDR3 reads CASSDAGRVVFIAEAFF. DNA for the CDR3: TGCGCCAGCAGTGATGCTGGCAGGGTTGTTTTCATTGCTGAAGCTTTCTTT. The chain has TRBV10-2 and TRBJ1-1; a weak D match, TRBD1 (5 bases). The CDR3 is made up of 17 amino acids. In germline, CDR1 is WSHSY, CDR2 SAAADI. Trimming cost V 3 bases and J 6 bases, with 23 bases left between them.

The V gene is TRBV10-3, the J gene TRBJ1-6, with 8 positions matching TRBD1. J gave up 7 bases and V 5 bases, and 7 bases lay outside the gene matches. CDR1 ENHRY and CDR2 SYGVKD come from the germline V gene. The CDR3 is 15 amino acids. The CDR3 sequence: CAISPTGGENSPLHF. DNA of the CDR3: TGTGCCATCAGTCCCACAGGGGGGGAAAATTCACCCCTCCACTTT.

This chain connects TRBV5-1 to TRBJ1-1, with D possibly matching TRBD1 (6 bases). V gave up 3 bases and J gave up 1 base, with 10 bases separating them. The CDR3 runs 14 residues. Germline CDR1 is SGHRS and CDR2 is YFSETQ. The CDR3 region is CASSSGQRNTEAFF. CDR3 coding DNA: TGCGCCAGCAGCTCCGGACAGAGGAACACTGAAGCTTTCTTT.

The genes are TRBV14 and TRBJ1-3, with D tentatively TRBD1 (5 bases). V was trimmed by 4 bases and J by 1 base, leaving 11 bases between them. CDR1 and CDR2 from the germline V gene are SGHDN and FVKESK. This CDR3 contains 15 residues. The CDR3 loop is CASSRTTDSGNTIYF. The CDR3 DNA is TGTGCCAGCAGCCGGACAACAGATTCTGGAAACACCATATATTTT.

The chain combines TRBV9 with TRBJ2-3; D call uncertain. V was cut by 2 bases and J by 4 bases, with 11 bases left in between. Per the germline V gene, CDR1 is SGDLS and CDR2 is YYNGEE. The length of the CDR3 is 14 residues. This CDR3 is CASSVARSADTQYF. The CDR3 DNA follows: TGTGCCAGCAGCGTCGCCAGGTCCGCAGATACGCAGTATTTT.

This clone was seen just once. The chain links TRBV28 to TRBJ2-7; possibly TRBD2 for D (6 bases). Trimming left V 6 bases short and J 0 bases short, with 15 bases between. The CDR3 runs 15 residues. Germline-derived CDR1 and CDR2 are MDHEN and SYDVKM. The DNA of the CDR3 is TGTGCCAGCAGACCTGGAGGGCCCGTCTCCTACGAGCAGTACTTC. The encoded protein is CASRPGGPVSYEQYF.

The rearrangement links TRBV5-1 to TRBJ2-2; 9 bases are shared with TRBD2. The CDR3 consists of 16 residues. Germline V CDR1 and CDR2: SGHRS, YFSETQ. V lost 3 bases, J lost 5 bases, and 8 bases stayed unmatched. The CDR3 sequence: CASSSLAGLNTGELFF. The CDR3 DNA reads TGCGCCAGCAGCTCCCTAGCGGGACTTAATACCGGGGAGCTGTTTTTT. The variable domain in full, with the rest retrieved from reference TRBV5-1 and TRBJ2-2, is KAGVTQTPRYLIKTRGQQVTLSCSPISGHRSVSWYQQTPGQGLQFLFEYFSETQRNKGNFPGRFSGRQFSNSRSEMNVSTLELGDSALYLCASSSLAGLNTGELFFGEGSRLTVL.

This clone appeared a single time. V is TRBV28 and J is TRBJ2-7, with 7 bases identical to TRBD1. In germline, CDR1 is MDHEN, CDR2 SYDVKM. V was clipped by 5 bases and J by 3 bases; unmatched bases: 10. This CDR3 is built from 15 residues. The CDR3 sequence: CASSPRQGSDYEQYF. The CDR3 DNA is TGTGCCAGCAGTCCGCGACAGGGTTCGGACTACGAGCAGTACTTC.

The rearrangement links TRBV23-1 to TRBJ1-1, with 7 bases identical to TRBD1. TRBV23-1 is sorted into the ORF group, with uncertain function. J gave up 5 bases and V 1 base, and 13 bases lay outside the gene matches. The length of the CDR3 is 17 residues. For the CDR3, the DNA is TGCGCCAGCAGTCAATTGCGGGCGGGTAGGGGGCGAACTGAAGCTTTCTTT. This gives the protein CASSQLRAGRGRTEAFF.

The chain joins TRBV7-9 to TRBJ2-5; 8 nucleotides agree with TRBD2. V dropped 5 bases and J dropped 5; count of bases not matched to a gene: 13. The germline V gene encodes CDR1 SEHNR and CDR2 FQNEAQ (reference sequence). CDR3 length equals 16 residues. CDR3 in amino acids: CASSPGGASGKETQYF. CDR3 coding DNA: TGTGCCAGCAGCCCGGGGGGGGCTAGCGGTAAGGAGACCCAGTACTTC.

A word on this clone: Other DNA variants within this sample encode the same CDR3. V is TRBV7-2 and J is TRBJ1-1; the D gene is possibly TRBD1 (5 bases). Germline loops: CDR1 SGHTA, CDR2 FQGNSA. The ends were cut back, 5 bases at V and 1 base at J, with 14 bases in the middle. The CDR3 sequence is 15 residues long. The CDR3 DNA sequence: TGTGCCAGCAGCCTCGTCGGGGGAGAGAACACTGAAGCTTTCTTT. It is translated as CASSLVGGENTEAFF.

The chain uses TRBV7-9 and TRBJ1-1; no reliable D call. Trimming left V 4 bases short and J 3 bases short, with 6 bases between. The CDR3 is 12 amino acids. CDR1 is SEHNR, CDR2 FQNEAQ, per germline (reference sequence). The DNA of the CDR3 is TGTGCCAGCAGCTCTTTAGACACTGAAGCTTTCTTT. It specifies CASSSLDTEAFF.

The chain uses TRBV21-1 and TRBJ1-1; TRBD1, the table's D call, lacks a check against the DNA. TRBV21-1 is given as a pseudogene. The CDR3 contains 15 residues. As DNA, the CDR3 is TGTGCCAGCAACCAGACAGGGGATGGGAACACTGAAGCTTTCTTT. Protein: CASNQTGDGNTEAFF.

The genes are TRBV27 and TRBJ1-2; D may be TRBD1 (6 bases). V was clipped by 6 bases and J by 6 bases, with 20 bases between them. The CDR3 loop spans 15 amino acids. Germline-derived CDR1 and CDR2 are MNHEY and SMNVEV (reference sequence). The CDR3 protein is CASRPLSGGAHGYTF. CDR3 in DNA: TGTGCCAGCAGACCCCTCTCGGGGGGCGCCCATGGCTACACCTTC.

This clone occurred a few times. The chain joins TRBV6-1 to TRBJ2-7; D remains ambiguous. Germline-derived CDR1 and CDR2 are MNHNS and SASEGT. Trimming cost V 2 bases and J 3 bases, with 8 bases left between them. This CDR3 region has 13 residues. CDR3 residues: CASSEQMNYEQYF. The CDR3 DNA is TGTGCCAGCAGTGAACAGATGAACTACGAGCAGTACTTC.

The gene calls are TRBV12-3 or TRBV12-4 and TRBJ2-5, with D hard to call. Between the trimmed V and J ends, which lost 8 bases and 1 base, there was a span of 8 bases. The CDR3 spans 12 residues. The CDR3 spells CASGPLQETQYF. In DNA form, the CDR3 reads TGTGCCAGCGGCCCTCTCCAAGAGACCCAGTACTTC.

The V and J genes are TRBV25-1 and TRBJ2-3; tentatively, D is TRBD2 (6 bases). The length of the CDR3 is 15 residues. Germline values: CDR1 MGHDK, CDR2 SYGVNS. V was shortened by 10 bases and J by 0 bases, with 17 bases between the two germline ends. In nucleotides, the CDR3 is TGTGCCACCACCGTCAGCGGGCGGAGCACAGATACGCAGTATTTT. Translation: CATTVSGRSTDTQYF.

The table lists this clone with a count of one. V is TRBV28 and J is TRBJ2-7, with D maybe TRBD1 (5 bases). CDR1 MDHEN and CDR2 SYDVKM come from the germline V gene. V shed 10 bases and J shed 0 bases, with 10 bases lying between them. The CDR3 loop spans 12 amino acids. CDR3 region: CATDSSSYEQYF. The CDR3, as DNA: TGTGCCACCGACAGTAGCTCCTACGAGCAGTACTTC.

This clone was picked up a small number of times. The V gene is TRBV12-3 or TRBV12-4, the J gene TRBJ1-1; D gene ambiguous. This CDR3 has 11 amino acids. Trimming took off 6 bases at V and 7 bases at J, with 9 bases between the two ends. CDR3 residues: CASSLRGEAFF. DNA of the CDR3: TGTGCCAGCAGCCTTCGAGGTGAAGCTTTCTTT.

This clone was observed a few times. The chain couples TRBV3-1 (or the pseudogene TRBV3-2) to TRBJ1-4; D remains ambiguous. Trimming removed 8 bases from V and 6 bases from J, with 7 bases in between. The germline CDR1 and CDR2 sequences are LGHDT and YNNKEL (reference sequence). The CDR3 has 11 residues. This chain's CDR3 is CASREYEKLFF. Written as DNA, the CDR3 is TGTGCCAGCCGGGAGTATGAAAAACTGTTTTTT.

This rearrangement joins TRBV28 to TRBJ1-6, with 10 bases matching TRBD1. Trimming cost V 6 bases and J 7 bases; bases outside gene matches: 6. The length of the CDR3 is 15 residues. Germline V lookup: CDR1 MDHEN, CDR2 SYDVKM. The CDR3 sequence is CASSRQGAGNSPLHF. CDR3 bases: TGTGCCAGCAGCCGACAGGGGGCGGGGAATTCACCCCTCCACTTT.

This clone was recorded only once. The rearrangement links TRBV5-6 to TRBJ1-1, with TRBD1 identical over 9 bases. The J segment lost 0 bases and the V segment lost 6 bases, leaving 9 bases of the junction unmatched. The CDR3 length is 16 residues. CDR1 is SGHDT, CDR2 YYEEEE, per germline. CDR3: CASTLRDRVMNTEAFF. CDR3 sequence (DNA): TGTGCCAGCACCCTGCGGGACAGGGTCATGAACACTGAAGCTTTCTTT.

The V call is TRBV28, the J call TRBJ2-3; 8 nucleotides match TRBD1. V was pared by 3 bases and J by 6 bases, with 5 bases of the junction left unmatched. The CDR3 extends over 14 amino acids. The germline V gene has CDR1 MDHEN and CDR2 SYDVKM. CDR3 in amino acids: CASSLDRVVDTQYF. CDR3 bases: TGTGCCAGCAGTTTGGACAGGGTAGTCGATACGCAGTATTTT.

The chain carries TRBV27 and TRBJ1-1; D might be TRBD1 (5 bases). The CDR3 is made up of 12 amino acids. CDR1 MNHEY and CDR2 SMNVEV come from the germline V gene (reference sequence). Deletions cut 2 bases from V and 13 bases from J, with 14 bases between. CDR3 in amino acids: CASSLRQGDVFF. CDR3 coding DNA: TGTGCCAGCAGTTTACGCCAGGGTGACGTTTTCTTT.